These 3 T cell receptor beta chains were sequenced from one sample in a study of T cells in Graves' hyperthyroidism and ophthalmopathy. What was amplified from RNA transcripts were TCR beta CDR3 regions. An initial round of RT-PCR targeting the TCR CDR3 relied on the HTBI primer set. TCRdb processed the multiplex PCR reads anew with MiXCR; each CDR3 protein has one entry. The table includes hundreds of thousands of distinct CDR3 sequences, around 19% detected once. The material sequenced was blood. All receptors come from a man aged 35 to 55 with Graves' hyperthyroidism.

Many counts were recorded for this clonotype. The CDR3 region is CASSPPQEGTDTQYF. In nucleotides, the CDR3 is TGTGCCAGCTCACCACCCCAAGAGGGCACAGATACGCAGTATTTT. The chain links TRBV18 to TRBJ2-3; D is unclear. This CDR3 spans 15 amino acids. CDR1 and CDR2 from the germline V gene are KGHSH and LQKENI. The germline V and J ends were trimmed by 0 bases and 1 base, with 8 bases remaining between them.

This clonotype was observed many times. The CDR3: CAWSGDGGNTIYF. The CDR3 coding sequence is TGTGCCTGGAGCGGGGACGGCGGAAACACCATATATTTT. The V and J genes are TRBV30 and TRBJ1-3; tentative D call: TRBD1 (5 bases). V was cut by 3 bases and J by 4 bases, with 10 bases left in between. The CDR3 spans 13 residues. Germline loops: CDR1 GTSNPN, CDR2 SVGIG (reference sequence).

V and J are TRBV11-1 and TRBJ1-2; maybe TRBD1 (5 bases). The CDR3 extends over 14 amino acids. V gave up 6 bases and J gave up 3 bases, with 14 bases separating them. Germline V lookup: CDR1 SGHAT, CDR2 FQDESV (reference sequence). The CDR3 spells CASSMGGTDYGYTF. The CDR3, as DNA: TGTGCCAGCAGTATGGGAGGGACGGACTATGGCTACACCTTC. Variable domain in full (rest from reference TRBV11-1 and TRBJ1-2): EAEVAQSPRYKITEKSQAVAFWCDPISGHATLYWYRQILGQGPELLVQFQDESVVDDSQLPKDRFSAERLKGVDSTLKIQPAELGDSAMYLCASSMGGTDYGYTFGSGTRLTVV.